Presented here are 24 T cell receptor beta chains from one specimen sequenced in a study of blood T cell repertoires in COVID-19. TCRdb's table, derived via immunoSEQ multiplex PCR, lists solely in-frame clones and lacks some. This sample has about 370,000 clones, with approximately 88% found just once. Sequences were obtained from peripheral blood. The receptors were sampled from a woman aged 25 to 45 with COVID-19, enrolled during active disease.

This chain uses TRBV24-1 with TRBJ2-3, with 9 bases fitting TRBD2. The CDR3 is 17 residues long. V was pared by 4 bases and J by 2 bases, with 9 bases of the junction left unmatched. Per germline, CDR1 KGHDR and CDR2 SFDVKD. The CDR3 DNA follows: TGTGCCACCAGTGACCCTGGGACTAGCCGATCCACAGATACGCAGTATTTT. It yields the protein CATSDPGTSRSTDTQYF.

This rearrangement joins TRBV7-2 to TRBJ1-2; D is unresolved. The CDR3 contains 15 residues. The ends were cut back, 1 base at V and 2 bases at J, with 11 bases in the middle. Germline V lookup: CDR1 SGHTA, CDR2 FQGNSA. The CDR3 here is CASSLGPGLNYGYTF. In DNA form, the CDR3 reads TGTGCCAGCAGCTTAGGGCCGGGTTTAAACTATGGCTACACCTTC.

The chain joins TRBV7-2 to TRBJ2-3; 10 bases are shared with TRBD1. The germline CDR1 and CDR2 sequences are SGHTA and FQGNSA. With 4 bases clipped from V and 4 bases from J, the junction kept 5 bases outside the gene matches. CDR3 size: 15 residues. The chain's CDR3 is CASSSRTGGSDTQYF. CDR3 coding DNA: TGTGCCAGCAGCTCCCGGACAGGGGGGTCAGATACGCAGTATTTT. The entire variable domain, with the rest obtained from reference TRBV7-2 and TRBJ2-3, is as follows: GAGVSQSPSNKVTEKGKDVELRCDPISGHTALYWYRQSLGQGLEFLIYFQGNSAPDKSGLPSDRFSAERTGGSVSTLTIQRTQQEDSAVYLCASSSRTGGSDTQYFGPGTRLTVL.

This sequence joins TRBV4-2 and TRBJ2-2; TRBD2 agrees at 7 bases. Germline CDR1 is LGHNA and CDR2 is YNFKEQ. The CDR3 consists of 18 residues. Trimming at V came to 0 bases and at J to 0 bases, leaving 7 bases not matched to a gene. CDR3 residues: CASSQDLPSGPNTGELFF. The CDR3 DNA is TGTGCCAGCAGCCAAGATCTGCCTAGCGGCCCGAACACCGGGGAGCTGTTTTTT.

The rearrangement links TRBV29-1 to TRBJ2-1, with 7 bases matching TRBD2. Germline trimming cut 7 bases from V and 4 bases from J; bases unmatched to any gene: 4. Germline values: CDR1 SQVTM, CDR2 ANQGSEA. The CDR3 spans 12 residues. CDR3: CSGGGRYNEQFF. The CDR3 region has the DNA TGCAGCGGGGGGGGGAGATACAATGAGCAGTTCTTC.

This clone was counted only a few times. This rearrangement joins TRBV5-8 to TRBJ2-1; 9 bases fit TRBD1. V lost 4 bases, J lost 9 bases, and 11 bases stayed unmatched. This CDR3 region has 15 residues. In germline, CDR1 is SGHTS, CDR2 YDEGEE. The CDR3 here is CASSLYRGRVVEQFF. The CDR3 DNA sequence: TGTGCCAGCAGCCTCTACAGGGGGCGAGTAGTTGAGCAGTTCTTC.

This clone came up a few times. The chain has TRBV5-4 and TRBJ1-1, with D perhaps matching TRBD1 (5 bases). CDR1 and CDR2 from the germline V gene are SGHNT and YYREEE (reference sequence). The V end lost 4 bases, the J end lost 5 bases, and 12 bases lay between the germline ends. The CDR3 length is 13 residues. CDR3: CASSPSGITEAFF. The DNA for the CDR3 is TGTGCCAGCAGCCCGTCAGGGATTACTGAAGCTTTCTTT.

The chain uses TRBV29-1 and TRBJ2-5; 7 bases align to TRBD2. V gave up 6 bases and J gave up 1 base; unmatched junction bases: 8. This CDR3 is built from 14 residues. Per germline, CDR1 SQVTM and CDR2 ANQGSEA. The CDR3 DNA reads TGCAGCGTAGTGGCCCGGACTAGCCAAGAGACCCAGTACTTC. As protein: CSVVARTSQETQYF.

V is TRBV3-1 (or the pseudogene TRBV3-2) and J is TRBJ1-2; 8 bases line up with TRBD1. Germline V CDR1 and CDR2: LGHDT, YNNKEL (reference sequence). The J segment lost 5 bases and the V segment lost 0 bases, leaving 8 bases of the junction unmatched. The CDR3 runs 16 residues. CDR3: CASSQERLDRVYGYTF. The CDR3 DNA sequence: TGTGCCAGCAGCCAAGAAAGACTGGACAGGGTATATGGCTACACCTTC.

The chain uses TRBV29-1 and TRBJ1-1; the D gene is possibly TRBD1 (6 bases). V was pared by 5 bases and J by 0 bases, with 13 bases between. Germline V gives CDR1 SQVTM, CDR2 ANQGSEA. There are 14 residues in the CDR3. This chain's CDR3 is CSVKREGVNTEAFF. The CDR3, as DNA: TGCAGCGTTAAGAGGGAGGGGGTGAACACTGAAGCTTTCTTT.

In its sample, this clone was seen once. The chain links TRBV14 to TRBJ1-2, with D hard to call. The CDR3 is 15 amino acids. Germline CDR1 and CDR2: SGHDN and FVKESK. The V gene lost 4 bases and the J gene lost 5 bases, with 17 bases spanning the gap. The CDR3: CASSLHLEGFYGYTF. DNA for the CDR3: TGTGCCAGCAGCCTCCACCTCGAGGGTTTTTATGGCTACACCTTC.

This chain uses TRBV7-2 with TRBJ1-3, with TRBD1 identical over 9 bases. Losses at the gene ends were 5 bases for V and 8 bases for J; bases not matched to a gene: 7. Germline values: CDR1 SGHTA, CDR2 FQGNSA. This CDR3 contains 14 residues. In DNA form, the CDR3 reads TGTGCCAGCAGCCCGGGGACAGGGCGGGACACCATATATTTT. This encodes CASSPGTGRDTIYF.

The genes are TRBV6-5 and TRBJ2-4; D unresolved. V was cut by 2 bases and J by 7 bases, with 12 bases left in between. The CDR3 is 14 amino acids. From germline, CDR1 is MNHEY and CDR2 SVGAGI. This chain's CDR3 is CASSYKWSRNIQYF. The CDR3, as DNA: TGTGCCAGCAGTTACAAATGGTCTCGGAACATTCAGTACTTC.

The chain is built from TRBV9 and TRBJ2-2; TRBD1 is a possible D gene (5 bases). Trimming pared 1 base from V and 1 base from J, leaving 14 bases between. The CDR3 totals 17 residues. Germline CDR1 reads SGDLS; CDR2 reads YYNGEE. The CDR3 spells CASSVRGTSLNTGELFF. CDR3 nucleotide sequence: TGTGCCAGCAGCGTAAGGGGCACCTCCTTGAACACCGGGGAGCTGTTTTTT.

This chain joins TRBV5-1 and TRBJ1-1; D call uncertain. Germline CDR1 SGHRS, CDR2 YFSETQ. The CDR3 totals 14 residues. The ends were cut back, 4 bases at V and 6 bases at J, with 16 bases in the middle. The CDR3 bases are TGCGCCAGCAGCATTGACACTTTCGGCGCTGAAGCTTTCTTT. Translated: CASSIDTFGAEAFF. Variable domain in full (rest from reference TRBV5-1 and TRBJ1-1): KAGVTQTPRYLIKTRGQQVTLSCSPISGHRSVSWYQQTPGQGLQFLFEYFSETQRNKGNFPGRFSGRQFSNSRSEMNVSTLELGDSALYLCASSIDTFGAEAFFGQGTRLTVV.

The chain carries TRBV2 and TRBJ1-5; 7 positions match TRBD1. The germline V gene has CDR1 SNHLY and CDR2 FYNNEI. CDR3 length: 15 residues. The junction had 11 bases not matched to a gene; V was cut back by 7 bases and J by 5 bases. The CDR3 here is CASMEGAVPDQPQHF. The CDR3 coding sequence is TGTGCCAGCATGGAGGGGGCGGTCCCGGATCAGCCCCAGCATTTT. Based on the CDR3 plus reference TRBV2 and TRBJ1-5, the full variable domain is EPEVTQTPSHQVTQMGQEVILRCVPISNHLYFYWYRQILGQKVEFLVSFYNNEISEKSEIFDDQFSVERPDGSNFTLKIRSTKLEDSAMYFCASMEGAVPDQPQHFGDGTRLSIL.

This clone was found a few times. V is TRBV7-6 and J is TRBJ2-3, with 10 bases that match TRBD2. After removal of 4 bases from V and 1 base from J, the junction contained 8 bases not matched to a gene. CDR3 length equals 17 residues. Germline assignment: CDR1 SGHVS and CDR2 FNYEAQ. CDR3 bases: TGTGCCAGCAGCTCCCGGGGTAGCGGGGGGCGCACAGATACGCAGTATTTT. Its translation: CASSSRGSGGRTDTQYF.

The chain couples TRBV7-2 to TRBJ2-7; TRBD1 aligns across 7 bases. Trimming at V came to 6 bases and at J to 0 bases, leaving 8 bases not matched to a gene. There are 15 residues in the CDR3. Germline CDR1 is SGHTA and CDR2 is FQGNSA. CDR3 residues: CASRDPGQPSYEQYF. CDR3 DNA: TGTGCCAGCAGAGACCCGGGACAGCCCTCCTACGAGCAGTACTTC.

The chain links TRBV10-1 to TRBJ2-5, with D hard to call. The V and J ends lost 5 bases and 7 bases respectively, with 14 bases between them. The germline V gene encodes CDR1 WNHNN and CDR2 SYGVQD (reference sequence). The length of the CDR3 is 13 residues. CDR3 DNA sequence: TGCGCCAGCAGTACAGCCCCGGCCGGGACCCAGTACTTC. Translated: CASSTAPAGTQYF.

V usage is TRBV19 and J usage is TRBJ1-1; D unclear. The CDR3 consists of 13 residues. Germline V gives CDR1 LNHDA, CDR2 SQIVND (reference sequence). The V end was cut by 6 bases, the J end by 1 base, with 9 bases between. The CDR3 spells CASRTHRNTEAFF. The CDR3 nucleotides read TGTGCCAGTAGGACACACCGGAACACTGAAGCTTTCTTT. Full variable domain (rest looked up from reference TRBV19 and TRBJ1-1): DGGITQSPKYLFRKEGQNVTLSCEQNLNHDAMYWYRQDPGQGLRLIYYSQIVNDFQKGDIAEGYSVSREKKESFPLTVTSAQKNPTAFYLCASRTHRNTEAFFGQGTRLTVV.

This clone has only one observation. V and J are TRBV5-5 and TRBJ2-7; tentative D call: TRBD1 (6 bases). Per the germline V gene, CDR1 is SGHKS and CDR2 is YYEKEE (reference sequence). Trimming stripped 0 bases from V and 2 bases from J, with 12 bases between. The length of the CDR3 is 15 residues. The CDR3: CASSLVKKGAYEQYF. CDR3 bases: TGTGCCAGCAGCTTGGTAAAGAAGGGGGCCTACGAGCAGTACTTC.

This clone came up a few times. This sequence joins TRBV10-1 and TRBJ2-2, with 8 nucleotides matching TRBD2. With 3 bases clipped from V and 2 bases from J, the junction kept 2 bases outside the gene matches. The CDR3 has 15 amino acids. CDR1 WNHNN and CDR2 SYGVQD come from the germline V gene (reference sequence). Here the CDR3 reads CASSDAGGNTGELFF. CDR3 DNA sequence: TGCGCCAGCAGTGATGCGGGGGGAAACACCGGGGAGCTGTTTTTT.

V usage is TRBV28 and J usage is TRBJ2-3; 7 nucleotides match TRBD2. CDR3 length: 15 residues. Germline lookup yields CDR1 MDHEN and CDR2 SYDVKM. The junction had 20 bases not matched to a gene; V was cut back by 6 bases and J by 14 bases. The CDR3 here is CASSLGGLAGSSPYF. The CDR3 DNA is TGTGCCAGCAGCCTCGGGGGGTTAGCCGGCTCAAGCCCGTATTTT.

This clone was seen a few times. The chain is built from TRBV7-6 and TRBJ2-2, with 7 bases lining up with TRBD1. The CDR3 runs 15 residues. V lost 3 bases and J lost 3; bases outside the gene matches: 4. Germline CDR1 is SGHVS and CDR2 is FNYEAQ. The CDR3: CASSFTGDYTGELFF. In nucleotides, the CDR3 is TGTGCCAGCAGCTTCACAGGGGATTACACCGGGGAGCTGTTTTTT.